Detailed here is one T cell receptor beta chain. Its antigen is still unknown. One end of the junction does not line up with germline, which may come from a read error. The sample originates from a study of post-analysis software for immune sequencing data. On the study more broadly: Relapsing-remitting, secondary progressive and progressive-relapsing courses of multiple sclerosis were included.

The authors incorporated unique molecular identifiers into the TCR beta cDNA libraries. Once about 0.95 to 10 million T cells were used, approximately 470,000 cDNA molecules resulted. TCRdb analysed the PCR reads with MiXCR anew, one entry per CDR3 protein. The sample holds about 430,000 distinct CDR3 sequences, 30% to 45% seen once. Study-wide results and limits: Diversity measured as normalized Chao1 was significantly lower in multiple sclerosis patients than in controls. Included in a set of about five TRBV segments more frequent in patients than controls were TRBV5-6, TRBV5-1 and TRBV20-1.

This CDR3 is 12 amino acids long. The germline V gene encodes CDR1 DFQATT and CDR2 SNEGSKA (reference sequence). The TCR comes from a girl aged 2-10 years with multiple sclerosis. J is TRBJ2-2 and V is TRBV20-1; TRBD2 matches at 7 bases. What was sequenced was blood. The chain's CDR3 is CSASGNTGERFF. As DNA, the CDR3 is TGCAGTGCGAGCGGGAACACCGGGGAGCGGTTTTTT.